One sample yielded the 21 T cell receptor beta chains listed below, sequenced in a study of blood T cell repertoires in COVID-19. Generated by immunoSEQ multiplex PCR, the TCRdb table keeps only in-frame clones and is missing some. The sample lists 360,000 or so clones; approximately 89% were seen once. The sample comprised peripheral blood. All receptors come from a woman aged 55-69 years with COVID-19, enrolled during active disease.

The chain uses TRBV5-1 and TRBJ2-1; tentatively, D is TRBD1 (6 bases). This CDR3 contains 15 residues. Germline values: CDR1 SGHRS, CDR2 YFSETQ. Trimming took 2 bases from V and 1 from J, leaving 10 bases between them. CDR3 protein: CASSLSGESYNEQFF. DNA of the CDR3: TGCGCCAGCAGCTTATCAGGGGAATCCTACAATGAGCAGTTCTTC.

This chain connects TRBV29-1 to TRBJ1-2; D remains ambiguous. The ends were cut back, 3 bases at V and 8 bases at J, with 16 bases in the middle. The CDR3 contains 13 residues. Germline V gives CDR1 SQVTM, CDR2 ANQGSEA. The CDR3 loop reads CSVDEGSLQGYTF. DNA for the CDR3: TGCAGCGTTGATGAGGGCTCCCTACAAGGCTACACCTTC. Looking up the rest from reference TRBV29-1 and TRBJ1-2 gives the full variable domain: SAVISQKPSRDICQRGTSLTIQCQVDSQVTMMFWYRQQPGQSLTLIATANQGSEATYESGFVIDKFPISRPNLTFSTLTVSNMSPEDSSIYLCSVDEGSLQGYTFGSGTRLTVV.

The V gene is TRBV6-5, the J gene TRBJ1-1; D call uncertain. Germline CDR1 and CDR2: MNHEY and SVGAGI. Trimming took 2 bases from V and 1 from J, leaving 14 bases between them. The CDR3 runs to 16 residues. This CDR3 reads CASSYAFWRRNTEAFF. The CDR3 bases are TGTGCCAGCAGTTACGCCTTTTGGAGGAGGAACACTGAAGCTTTCTTT.

The rearrangement joins TRBV19 to TRBJ2-1; 10 nucleotides agree with TRBD1. In germline, CDR1 is LNHDA, CDR2 SQIVND (reference sequence). V gave up 3 bases and J gave up 1 base; unmatched junction bases: 0. This CDR3 region has 15 residues. The CDR3 DNA sequence: TGTGCCAGTAGTATGGGACAGGGGTCCTACAATGAGCAGTTCTTC. Translating gives CASSMGQGSYNEQFF. Combining the CDR3 with reference TRBV19 and TRBJ2-1 gives the whole variable domain DGGITQSPKYLFRKEGQNVTLSCEQNLNHDAMYWYRQDPGQGLRLIYYSQIVNDFQKGDIAEGYSVSREKKESFPLTVTSAQKNPTAFYLCASSMGQGSYNEQFFGPGTRLTVL.

This sequence joins TRBV10-3 and TRBJ1-2; maybe TRBD1 (6 bases). Trimming stripped 4 bases from V and 7 bases from J, with 22 bases between. CDR1 ENHRY and CDR2 SYGVKD come from the germline V gene. This CDR3 has 16 residues. The CDR3 nucleotides are TGTGCCATCAGTGGTGGGCAGGGGACGAGTTTAGGTGGCTACACCTTC. Translated, it gives CAISGGQGTSLGGYTF.

The chain is built from TRBV5-1 and TRBJ2-1; TRBD1 matches 8 bases. This CDR3 is built from 18 residues. Germline V gene sequence: CDR1 SGHRS, CDR2 YFSETQ. V lost 2 bases, J lost 2 bases, and 12 bases stayed unmatched. CDR3 sequence reads: CASSFGRGPLITYNEQFF. The CDR3 DNA reads TGCGCCAGCAGCTTTGGCAGGGGGCCTTTGATCACCTACAATGAGCAGTTCTTC.

In regard to this clone: This CDR3 is also generated by other DNA sequences in the sample. This chain connects TRBV19 to TRBJ1-2; the D gene is possibly TRBD1 (6 bases). The CDR3 consists of 15 residues. Trimming left V 3 bases short and J 4 bases short, with 15 bases between. Germline assignment: CDR1 LNHDA and CDR2 SQIVND (reference sequence). CDR3 DNA sequence: TGTGCCAGTAGTATTGGTAGAACAGGGAGCTATGGCTACACCTTC. It specifies CASSIGRTGSYGYTF.

CDR3 sequence: CATLGTTNTGELFF. The CDR3 DNA is TGTGCCACCCTCGGGACAACGAACACCGGGGAGCTGTTTTTT. This chain links TRBV19 with TRBJ2-2, with D tentatively TRBD1 (6 bases). CDR1 is LNHDA and CDR2 is SQIVND in the germline V gene (reference sequence). This CDR3 has 14 residues. Trimming took off 10 bases at V and 0 bases at J, with 12 bases between the two ends.

This clone was counted a single time. This sequence joins TRBV3-1 (or the pseudogene TRBV3-2) and TRBJ1-1; tentatively, D is TRBD1 (5 bases). This CDR3 spans 15 amino acids. Germline loops: CDR1 LGHDT, CDR2 YNNKEL (reference sequence). The germline V and J ends were trimmed by 2 bases and 4 bases, with 14 bases remaining between them. The CDR3 loop is CASSQSSGGGTEAFF. CDR3 coding DNA: TGTGCCAGCAGCCAAAGTTCGGGGGGAGGCACTGAAGCTTTCTTT.

The chain is built from TRBV7-2 and TRBJ1-2; D is perhaps TRBD1 (5 bases). This CDR3 has 14 residues. Germline CDR1 SGHTA, CDR2 FQGNSA. V lost 1 base and J lost 2, with 8 bases in between. The CDR3 bases are TGTGCCAGCAGCTTAGTGGCAGGGAACTATGGCTACACCTTC. This gives the protein CASSLVAGNYGYTF.

Note on this clone: Other DNA sequences in this specimen translate into the identical CDR3. The rearrangement uses TRBV18 and TRBJ1-5, with TRBD1 as a possible D gene (6 bases). Between the trimmed V and J ends, which lost 5 bases and 0 bases, there was a span of 8 bases. The CDR3 runs 14 residues. Germline assignment: CDR1 KGHSH and CDR2 LQKENI. The CDR3 loop reads CASSGQNSNQPQHF. DNA of the CDR3: TGTGCCAGCTCAGGACAGAATAGCAATCAGCCCCAGCATTTT.

The sample holds a few counts of this clone. The genes are TRBV3-1 (or the pseudogene TRBV3-2) and TRBJ2-7; TRBD1 matches at 8 bases. The V gene's germline CDR1 is LGHDT and CDR2 YNNKEL (reference sequence). V trimming: 5 bases; J trimming: 3 bases; junction bases outside the gene matches: 9. CDR3 size: 15 residues. CDR3 in amino acids: CASSNPGQAFYEQYF. The CDR3 DNA sequence: TGTGCCAGCAGCAATCCGGGACAGGCGTTCTACGAGCAGTACTTC.

The chain couples TRBV11-2 to TRBJ2-7, with TRBD1 matching 9 bases. With 5 bases clipped from V and 7 bases from J, the junction kept 12 bases outside the gene matches. Germline assignment: CDR1 SGHAT and CDR2 FQNNGV. CDR3 length: 15 amino acids. The CDR3 bases are TGTGCCAGCAGCGCTCTGACAGGGGGGATGTTAGAGCAGTACTTC. It yields the protein CASSALTGGMLEQYF.

The rearrangement uses TRBV6-4 and TRBJ2-2; D not certain. Per the germline V gene, CDR1 is MRHNA and CDR2 is SNTAGT. Trimming removed 4 bases from V and 4 bases from J, with 7 bases in between. This CDR3 is built from 13 residues. The CDR3 sequence: CASSATFTGELFF. The DNA of the CDR3 is TGTGCCAGCAGTGCTACTTTCACCGGGGAGCTGTTTTTT.

The chain links TRBV5-1 to TRBJ1-2; perhaps TRBD1 as D (6 bases). CDR1 is SGHRS and CDR2 is YFSETQ in the germline V gene. Trimming pared 4 bases from V and 2 bases from J, leaving 12 bases between. This CDR3 region has 14 residues. Written as DNA, the CDR3 is TGCGCCAGCAGCGGGGGGGACACGAACTATGGCTACACCTTC. The encoded protein is CASSGGDTNYGYTF.

The rearrangement joins TRBV2 to TRBJ2-7; D is perhaps TRBD1 (6 bases). Trimming stripped 7 bases from V and 2 bases from J, with 9 bases between. In germline, CDR1 is SNHLY, CDR2 FYNNEI. This CDR3 has 12 amino acids. The CDR3 protein is CASNRETYEQYF. CDR3 DNA: TGTGCCAGCAACAGGGAGACCTACGAGCAGTACTTC.

V gene TRBV19 combines with J gene TRBJ1-5; TRBD1 matches 9 bases. Germline CDR1 and CDR2: LNHDA and SQIVND (reference sequence). The CDR3 sequence is 17 residues long. Trimming took 6 bases from V and 4 from J; bases not matched to a gene: 13. CDR3: CASRSGGRTGANQPQHF. The CDR3 DNA reads as TGTGCCAGTAGAAGCGGGGGTAGGACAGGGGCAAATCAGCCCCAGCATTTT. Supplemented by reference TRBV19 and TRBJ1-5, the full variable domain reads DGGITQSPKYLFRKEGQNVTLSCEQNLNHDAMYWYRQDPGQGLRLIYYSQIVNDFQKGDIAEGYSVSREKKESFPLTVTSAQKNPTAFYLCASRSGGRTGANQPQHFGDGTRLSIL.

The V and J genes are TRBV27 and TRBJ2-3, with 8 bases fitting TRBD2. V lost 5 bases, J lost 1 base, and 11 bases stayed unmatched. From germline, CDR1 is MNHEY and CDR2 SMNVEV (reference sequence). This CDR3 contains 17 residues. The CDR3 DNA is TGTGCCAGCAGTGACCTGCCCGGGCGGGGGGGCACAGATACGCAGTATTTT. As protein: CASSDLPGRGGTDTQYF.

The chain carries TRBV7-2 and TRBJ2-7, with 12 bases matching TRBD2. V shed 6 bases, J shed 0 bases, and the junction held 9 bases outside the gene matches. The germline CDR1 and CDR2 sequences are SGHTA and FQGNSA. This CDR3 has 17 residues. Here the CDR3 DNA reads TGTGCCAGCAGTTCACTAGCGGGGGGTCGTAGCTCCTACGAGCAGTACTTC. Protein: CASSSLAGGRSSYEQYF.

The chain has TRBV5-1 and TRBJ2-3, with TRBD2 as a possible D gene (6 bases). Germline values: CDR1 SGHRS, CDR2 YFSETQ. The germline V and J ends were trimmed by 4 bases and 6 bases, with 21 bases remaining between them. The CDR3 extends over 16 amino acids. CDR3 amino acids: CASSPRRGRRADTQYF. CDR3 nucleotides: TGCGCCAGCAGCCCGAGGCGGGGCCGTCGGGCTGATACGCAGTATTTT.

The chain uses TRBV15 and TRBJ1-6; 8 bases are shared with TRBD1. Germline V gene lookup returns CDR1 LNHNV and CDR2 YYDKDF (reference sequence). V gave up 1 base and J gave up 7 bases; unmatched junction bases: 3. The CDR3 spans 15 residues. The CDR3 spells CATSRVRTGNSPLHF. CDR3 nucleotides: TGTGCCACCAGCAGAGTTAGGACAGGGAATTCACCCCTCCACTTT.